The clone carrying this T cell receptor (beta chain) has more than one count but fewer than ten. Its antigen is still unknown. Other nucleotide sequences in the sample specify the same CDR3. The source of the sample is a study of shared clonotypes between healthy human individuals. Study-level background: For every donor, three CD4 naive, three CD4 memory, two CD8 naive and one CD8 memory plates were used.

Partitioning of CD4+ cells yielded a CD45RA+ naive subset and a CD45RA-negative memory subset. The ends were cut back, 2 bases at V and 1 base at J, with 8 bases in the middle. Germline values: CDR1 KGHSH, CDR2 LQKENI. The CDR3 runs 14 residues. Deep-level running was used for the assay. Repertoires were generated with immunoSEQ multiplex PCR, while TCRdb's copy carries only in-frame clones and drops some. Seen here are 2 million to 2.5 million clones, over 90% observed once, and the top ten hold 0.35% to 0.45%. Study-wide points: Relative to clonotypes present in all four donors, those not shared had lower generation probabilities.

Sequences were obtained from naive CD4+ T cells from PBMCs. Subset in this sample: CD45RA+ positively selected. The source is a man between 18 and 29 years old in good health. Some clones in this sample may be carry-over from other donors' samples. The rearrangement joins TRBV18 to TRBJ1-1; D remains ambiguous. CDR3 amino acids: CASSPTDENTEAFF. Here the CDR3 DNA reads TGTGCCAGCTCACCAACGGACGAGAACACTGAAGCTTTCTTT. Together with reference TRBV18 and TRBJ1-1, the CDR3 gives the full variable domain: NAGVMQNPRHLVRRRGQEARLRCSPMKGHSHVYWYRQLPEEGLKFMVYLQKENIIDESGMPKERFSAEFPKEGPSILRIQQVVRGDSAAYFCASSPTDENTEAFFGQGTRLTVV.